The clone carrying this T cell receptor (beta chain) was picked up one time. Its antigen remains unidentified. This sample is part of a study of breast tumors, draining lymph nodes, adjacent tissues. Findings and limits, study-wide: Compared with basal-like, luminal-like tumors shared significantly more repertoire with nontumor tissue.

TCRdb called the multiplex PCR reads again in MiXCR, with one record for every CDR3 protein. This table has roughly 8,300 distinct CDR3 sequences, 40% to 50% appearing once. The ends lost 8 bases at V and 5 bases at J; junction bases unmatched: 8. Germline CDR1 reads DFQATT; CDR2 reads SNEGSKA (reference sequence). CDR3 size: 13 residues. The source is a female donor with breast cancer. Some clones in this sample may be carry-over from other donors' samples. The sample consisted of tumor-adjacent breast tissue. This chain uses TRBV20-1 with TRBJ2-3; the match to TRBD2 covers 9 bases. The CDR3 sequence: CSIAGAGVDTQYF. For the CDR3, the DNA is TGCAGTATAGCGGGAGCGGGAGTAGATACGCAGTATTTT.